A selection of T cell receptor beta chains follows, all from one sample in a study of shared T cell receptors in the human thymus. Data came from immunoSEQ multiplex PCR; TCRdb stores just in-frame clones and leaves some out. The table shows about 660,000 clones, with approximately 88% occurring only once. Separately, the same data were catalogued under a study of human thymus T cells.

Sample: thymocytes. The origin of the receptors is a boy under three years old with a congenital heart defect. Each CDR3 is given with its conserved first and last residue. A D gene is named only where the DNA matches it firmly. Only part of the rows carry a size: once, few, many, or a class if the clone is expanded.

j_call: TRBJ2-7
d_call: .
v_call: TRBV7-9
clone_size: .
cdr3_aa: CASSFTGAGGLAYEQYF
cdr3_nt: TGTGCCAGCAGCTTCACAGGGGCCGGGGGTTTGGCCTACGAGCAGTACTTC

j_call: TRBJ2-1
d_call: TRBD2
v_call: TRBV4-3
clone_size: .
cdr3_aa: CASSLKDSGGPIEQFF
cdr3_nt: TGCGCCAGCAGCCTTAAAGATTCGGGAGGGCCGATTGAGCAGTTCTTC

j_call: TRBJ1-2
d_call: .
v_call: TRBV4-3
clone_size: .
cdr3_aa: CASSQDRGAYGYTF
cdr3_nt: TGCGCCAGCAGCCAAGATCGGGGGGCGTATGGCTACACCTTC

j_call: TRBJ1-1
d_call: TRBD1
v_call: TRBV19
clone_size: .
cdr3_aa: CASSTRDRDLNTEAFF
cdr3_nt: TGTGCCAGTAGTACGAGGGACAGGGATTTGAACACTGAAGCTTTCTTT

j_call: TRBJ2-7
d_call: TRBD2
v_call: TRBV6-4
clone_size: once
cdr3_aa: CASSMTSGNLYEQYF
cdr3_nt: TGTGCCAGCAGCATGACTAGCGGTAATCTCTACGAGCAGTACTTC

j_call: TRBJ1-5
d_call: .
v_call: TRBV28
clone_size: .
cdr3_aa: CASSFLGDNQPQHF
cdr3_nt: TGTGCCAGCAGTTTCTTAGGGGACAATCAGCCCCAGCATTTT

j_call: TRBJ2-3
d_call: .
v_call: TRBV7-8
clone_size: .
cdr3_aa: CASSLSAASSPQGGSTQYF
cdr3_nt: TGTGCCAGCAGCTTGTCCGCGGCTAGCTCCCCGCAAGGGGGAAGTACGCAGTATTTT

j_call: TRBJ2-2
d_call: TRBD2
v_call: TRBV9
clone_size: .
cdr3_aa: CASSVAPGLAGANTGELFF
cdr3_nt: TGTGCCAGCAGCGTCGCTCCGGGACTAGCGGGAGCGAACACCGGGGAGCTGTTTTTT

j_call: TRBJ2-7
d_call: TRBD1
v_call: TRBV5-8
clone_size: .
cdr3_aa: CASSLGGQGVAYEQYF
cdr3_nt: TGTGCCAGCAGCCTCGGGGGACAGGGGGTCGCCTACGAGCAGTACTTC

j_call: TRBJ2-7
d_call: TRBD2
v_call: TRBV2
clone_size: .
cdr3_aa: CASRVKREGHEQYF
cdr3_nt: TGTGCCAGCAGAGTAAAGCGGGAGGGCCACGAGCAGTACTTC

j_call: TRBJ2-3
d_call: TRBD2
v_call: TRBV7-9
clone_size: .
cdr3_aa: CASSLVKLVSGGPDTQYF
cdr3_nt: TGTGCCAGCAGCTTAGTAAAATTAGTGTCGGGGGGACCAGATACGCAGTATTTT

j_call: TRBJ2-7
d_call: TRBD2
v_call: TRBV5-1
clone_size: .
cdr3_aa: CASSSGTSGITEQYF
cdr3_nt: TGCGCCAGCAGCTCCGGGACTAGCGGGATTACCGAGCAGTACTTC

j_call: TRBJ2-2
d_call: TRBD1
v_call: TRBV7-2
clone_size: .
cdr3_aa: CASSLGTGNTGELFF
cdr3_nt: TGTGCCAGCAGCTTGGGGACAGGGAACACCGGGGAGCTGTTTTTT

j_call: TRBJ2-3
d_call: .
v_call: TRBV2
clone_size: .
cdr3_aa: CASRDYRIGTDTQYF
cdr3_nt: TGTGCCAGCAGGGACTACCGTATCGGCACAGATACGCAGTATTTT

j_call: TRBJ2-7
d_call: TRBD2
v_call: TRBV6-1
clone_size: .
cdr3_aa: CASSVSGRAYEQYF
cdr3_nt: TGTGCCAGCAGTGTCTCAGGGAGGGCCTACGAGCAGTACTTC

j_call: TRBJ2-2
d_call: .
v_call: TRBV7-9
clone_size: .
cdr3_aa: CASTPPGELFF
cdr3_nt: TGTGCCAGCACCCCTCCCGGGGAGCTGTTTTTT

j_call: TRBJ2-1
d_call: TRBD2
v_call: TRBV19
clone_size: once
cdr3_aa: CASSCRLAGVLYNEQFF
cdr3_nt: TGTGCCAGTAGTTGCCGACTAGCGGGAGTGCTGTACAATGAGCAGTTCTTC

j_call: TRBJ2-7
d_call: .
v_call: TRBV5-4
clone_size: once
cdr3_aa: CASSPGRLAPYEQYF
cdr3_nt: TGTGCCAGCAGTCCTGGTAGGCTAGCCCCCTACGAGCAGTACTTC

j_call: TRBJ2-7
d_call: TRBD2
v_call: TRBV7-2
clone_size: .
cdr3_aa: CASSSRTSVSGYEQYF
cdr3_nt: TGTGCCAGCAGCTCCCGGACTAGCGTGTCGGGTTACGAGCAGTACTTC

j_call: TRBJ1-2
d_call: .
v_call: TRBV10-3
clone_size: .
cdr3_aa: CAISLVMETYGYTF
cdr3_nt: TGTGCCATCAGTCTCGTCATGGAGACTTATGGCTACACCTTC

j_call: TRBJ2-7
d_call: .
v_call: TRBV5-4
clone_size: once
cdr3_aa: CASSVLGDARGEQYF
cdr3_nt: TGTGCCAGCAGCGTCCTAGGGGACGCGCGGGGCGAGCAGTACTTC

j_call: TRBJ2-7
d_call: TRBD2
v_call: TRBV4-3
clone_size: .
cdr3_aa: CASSQDDRGTRGSRGSYEQYF
cdr3_nt: TGCGCCAGCAGCCAGGACGACCGCGGGACTAGAGGAAGTCGGGGGTCCTACGAGCAGTACTTC

j_call: TRBJ1-2
d_call: .
v_call: TRBV6-1
clone_size: .
cdr3_aa: CASGHPTGYTF
cdr3_nt: TGTGCCAGTGGACACCCGACGGGCTACACCTTC

j_call: TRBJ2-6
d_call: .
v_call: TRBV10-3
clone_size: once
cdr3_aa: CAIKRTVQGGANVLTF
cdr3_nt: TGTGCCATCAAGCGGACCGTACAAGGTGGGGCCAACGTCCTGACTTTC

j_call: TRBJ2-5
d_call: .
v_call: TRBV7-9
clone_size: .
cdr3_aa: CASSPKRLQETQYF
cdr3_nt: TGTGCCAGCAGCCCTAAGCGACTCCAAGAGACCCAGTACTTC

j_call: TRBJ2-3
d_call: TRBD1
v_call: TRBV7-8
clone_size: .
cdr3_aa: CASSYKALGQGFTDTQYF
cdr3_nt: TGTGCCAGCAGCTACAAGGCCCTGGGACAGGGGTTCACAGATACGCAGTATTTT

j_call: TRBJ1-1
d_call: .
v_call: TRBV25-1
clone_size: .
cdr3_aa: CASSALTEAFF
cdr3_nt: TGTGCCAGCAGTGCTCTGACTGAAGCTTTCTTT

j_call: TRBJ2-1
d_call: TRBD2
v_call: TRBV19
clone_size: .
cdr3_aa: CASRDPGLAGVGNEQFF
cdr3_nt: TGTGCCAGTAGAGATCCGGGACTAGCGGGAGTTGGCAATGAGCAGTTCTTC

j_call: TRBJ2-1
d_call: .
v_call: TRBV10-3
clone_size: .
cdr3_aa: CAIRGKEQFF
cdr3_nt: TGTGCCATCCGGGGTAAGGAGCAGTTCTTC

j_call: TRBJ2-7
d_call: TRBD2
v_call: TRBV7-9
clone_size: few
cdr3_aa: CASSLNKLAGPLKQYF
cdr3_nt: TGTGCCAGCAGCCTGAACAAACTAGCGGGGCCTCTCAAGCAGTACTTC

j_call: TRBJ2-7
d_call: TRBD2
v_call: TRBV18
clone_size: once
cdr3_aa: CASSLTSANYEQYF
cdr3_nt: TGTGCCAGCTCACTGACTAGCGCCAACTACGAGCAGTACTTC

j_call: TRBJ2-7
d_call: .
v_call: TRBV18
clone_size: .
cdr3_aa: CASSPAGRPLPYEQYF
cdr3_nt: TGTGCCAGCTCACCGGCGGGCAGACCCCTGCCCTACGAGCAGTACTTC

j_call: TRBJ2-5
d_call: .
v_call: TRBV15
clone_size: .
cdr3_aa: CATSRQDLSQETQYF
cdr3_nt: TGTGCCACCAGCAGACAGGACTTATCGCAAGAGACCCAGTACTTC

j_call: TRBJ2-1
d_call: TRBD2
v_call: TRBV7-2
clone_size: few
cdr3_aa: CASSLDAGLVSYEQFF
cdr3_nt: TGTGCCAGCAGCTTAGACGCGGGACTAGTCTCCTATGAGCAGTTCTTC

j_call: TRBJ2-1
d_call: TRBD2
v_call: TRBV28
clone_size: .
cdr3_aa: CATHSRGRMRRLAGNYNEQFF
cdr3_nt: TGTGCCACCCATAGCAGGGGGAGGATGAGACGCCTAGCGGGGAACTACAATGAGCAGTTCTTC

j_call: TRBJ2-5
d_call: TRBD1
v_call: TRBV4-3
clone_size: .
cdr3_aa: CASSQERGLGETQYF
cdr3_nt: TGCGCCAGCAGCCAAGAGAGGGGGCTCGGGGAGACCCAGTACTTC

j_call: TRBJ1-2
d_call: .
v_call: TRBV29-1
clone_size: .
cdr3_aa: CSVVGLNYGYTF
cdr3_nt: TGCAGCGTTGTGGGGCTTAACTATGGCTACACCTTC

j_call: TRBJ2-1
d_call: TRBD1
v_call: TRBV11-2
clone_size: .
cdr3_aa: CASSPWLQDRGYYNEQFF
cdr3_nt: TGTGCCAGCAGCCCCTGGTTGCAAGACAGGGGCTATTACAATGAGCAGTTCTTC

j_call: TRBJ1-5
d_call: .
v_call: TRBV15
clone_size: .
cdr3_aa: CATSRAGGVAQPQHF
cdr3_nt: TGTGCCACCAGCAGAGCCGGCGGGGTAGCTCAGCCCCAGCATTTT

j_call: TRBJ2-7
d_call: TRBD2
v_call: TRBV13
clone_size: once
cdr3_aa: CASSLAGGPGPEQYF
cdr3_nt: TGTGCCAGCAGCTTAGCGGGAGGGCCCGGGCCCGAGCAGTACTTC

j_call: TRBJ2-1
d_call: TRBD2
v_call: TRBV6-1
clone_size: .
cdr3_aa: CASRRLAPGHNEQFF
cdr3_nt: TGTGCCAGCAGGCGACTAGCTCCGGGGCACAATGAGCAGTTCTTC